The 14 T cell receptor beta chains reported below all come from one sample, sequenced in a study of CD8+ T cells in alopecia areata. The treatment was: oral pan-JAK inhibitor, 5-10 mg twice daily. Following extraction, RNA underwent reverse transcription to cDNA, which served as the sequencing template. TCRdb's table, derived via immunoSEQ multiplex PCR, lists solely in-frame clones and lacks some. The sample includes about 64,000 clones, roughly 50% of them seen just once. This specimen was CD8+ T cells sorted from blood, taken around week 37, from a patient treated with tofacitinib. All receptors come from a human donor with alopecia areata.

The CDR3 coding sequence is TGTGCCAGCAGACCATCGGGACTCCCCAGATACAATGAGCAGTTCTTC. Translating gives CASRPSGLPRYNEQFF. The gene calls are TRBV7-9 and TRBJ2-1; a weak D match, TRBD2 (6 bases). The CDR3 totals 16 residues. CDR1 SEHNR and CDR2 FQNEAQ come from the germline V gene (reference sequence). Between the trimmed V and J ends, which lost 6 bases and 4 bases, there was a span of 19 bases.

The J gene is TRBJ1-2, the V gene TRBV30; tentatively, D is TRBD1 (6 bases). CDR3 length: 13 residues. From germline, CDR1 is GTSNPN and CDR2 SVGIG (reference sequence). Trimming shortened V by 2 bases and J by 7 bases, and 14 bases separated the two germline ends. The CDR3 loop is CAWSTGGAGGYTF. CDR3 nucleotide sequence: TGTGCCTGGAGTACTGGGGGGGCAGGTGGCTACACCTTC.

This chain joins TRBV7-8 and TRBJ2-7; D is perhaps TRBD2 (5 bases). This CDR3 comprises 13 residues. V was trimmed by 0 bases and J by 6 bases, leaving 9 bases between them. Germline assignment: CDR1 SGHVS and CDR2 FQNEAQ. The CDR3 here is CASSLAYGVEQYF. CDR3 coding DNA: TGTGCCAGCAGCTTAGCTTACGGGGTCGAGCAGTACTTC. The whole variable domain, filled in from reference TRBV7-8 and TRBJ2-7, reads GAGVSQSPRYKVAKRGQDVALRCDPISGHVSLFWYQQALGQGPEFLTYFQNEAQLDKSGLPSDRFFAERPEGSVSTLKIQRTQQEDSAVYLCASSLAYGVEQYFGPGTRLTVT.

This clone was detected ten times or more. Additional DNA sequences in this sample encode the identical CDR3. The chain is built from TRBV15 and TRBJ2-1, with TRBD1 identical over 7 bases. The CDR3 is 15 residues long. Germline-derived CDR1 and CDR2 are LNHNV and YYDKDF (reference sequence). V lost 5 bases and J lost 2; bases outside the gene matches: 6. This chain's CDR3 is CATSSRDRPYNEQFF. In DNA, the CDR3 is TGTGCCACCAGCTCTAGGGACAGACCCTACAATGAGCAGTTCTTC.

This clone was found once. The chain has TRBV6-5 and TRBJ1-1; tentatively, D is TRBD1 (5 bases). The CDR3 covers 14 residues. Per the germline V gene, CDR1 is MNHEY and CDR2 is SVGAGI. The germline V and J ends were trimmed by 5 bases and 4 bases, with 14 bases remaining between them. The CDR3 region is CASSLRDGVTEAFF. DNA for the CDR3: TGTGCCAGCAGTCTGAGGGACGGCGTCACTGAAGCTTTCTTT.

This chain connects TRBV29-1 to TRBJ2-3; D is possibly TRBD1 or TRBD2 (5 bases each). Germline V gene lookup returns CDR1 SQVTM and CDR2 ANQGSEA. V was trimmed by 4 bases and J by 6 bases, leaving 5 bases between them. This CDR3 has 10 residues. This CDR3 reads CSVGGDTQYF. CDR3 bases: TGCAGCGTTGGGGGGGATACGCAGTATTTT.

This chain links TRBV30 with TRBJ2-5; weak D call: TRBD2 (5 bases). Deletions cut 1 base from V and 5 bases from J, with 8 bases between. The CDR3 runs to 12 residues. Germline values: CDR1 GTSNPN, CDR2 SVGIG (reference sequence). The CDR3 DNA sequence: TGTGCCTGGAGTGAGGGAGCTGAGACCCAGTACTTC. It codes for CAWSEGAETQYF.

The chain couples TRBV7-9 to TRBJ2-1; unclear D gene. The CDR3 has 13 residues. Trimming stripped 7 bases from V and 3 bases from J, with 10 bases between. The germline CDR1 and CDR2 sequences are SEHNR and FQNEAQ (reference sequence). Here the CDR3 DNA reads TGTGCCAGCACACCCGTAGGCTACAATGAGCAGTTCTTC. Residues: CASTPVGYNEQFF.

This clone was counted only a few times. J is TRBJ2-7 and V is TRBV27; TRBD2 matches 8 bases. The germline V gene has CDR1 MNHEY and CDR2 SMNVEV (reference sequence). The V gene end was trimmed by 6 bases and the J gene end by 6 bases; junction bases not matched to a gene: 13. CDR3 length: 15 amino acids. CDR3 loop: CASSRASAGGSEQYF. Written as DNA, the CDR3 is TGTGCCAGCAGCAGAGCGTCTGCGGGGGGAAGCGAGCAGTACTTC.

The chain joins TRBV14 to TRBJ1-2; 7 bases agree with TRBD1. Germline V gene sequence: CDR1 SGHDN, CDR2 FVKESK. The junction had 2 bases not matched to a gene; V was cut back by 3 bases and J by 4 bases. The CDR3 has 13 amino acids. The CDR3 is CASSQGQLYGYTF. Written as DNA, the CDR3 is TGTGCCAGCAGCCAGGGACAGCTCTATGGCTACACCTTC.

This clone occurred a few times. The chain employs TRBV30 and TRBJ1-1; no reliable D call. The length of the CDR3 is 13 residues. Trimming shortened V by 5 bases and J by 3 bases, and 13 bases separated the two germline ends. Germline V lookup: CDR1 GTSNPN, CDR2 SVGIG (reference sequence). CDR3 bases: TGTGCCTGGGGCCGAACCGGTTACACTGAAGCTTTCTTT. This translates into CAWGRTGYTEAFF.

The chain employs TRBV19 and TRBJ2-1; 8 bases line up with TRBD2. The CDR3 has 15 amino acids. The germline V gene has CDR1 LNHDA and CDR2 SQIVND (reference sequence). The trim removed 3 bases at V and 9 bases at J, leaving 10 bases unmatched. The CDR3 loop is CASSIQTSDYGEQFF. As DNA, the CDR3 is TGTGCCAGTAGTATCCAGACTAGCGATTATGGTGAGCAGTTCTTC.

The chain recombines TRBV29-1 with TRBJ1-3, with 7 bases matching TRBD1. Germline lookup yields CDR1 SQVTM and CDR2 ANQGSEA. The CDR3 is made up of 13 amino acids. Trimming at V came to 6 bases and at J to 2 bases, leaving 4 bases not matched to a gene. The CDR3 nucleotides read TGCAGCGTCCTAGACAGGGCTGGAAACACCATATATTTT. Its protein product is CSVLDRAGNTIYF.

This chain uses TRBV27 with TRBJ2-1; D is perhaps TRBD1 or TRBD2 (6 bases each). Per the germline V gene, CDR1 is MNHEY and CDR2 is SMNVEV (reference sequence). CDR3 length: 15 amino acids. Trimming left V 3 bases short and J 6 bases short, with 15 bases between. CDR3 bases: TGTGCCAGCAGTTTGGGTATCGGAGGGGGCAATGAGCAGTTCTTC. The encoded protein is CASSLGIGGGNEQFF.